The entry that follows covers one T cell receptor beta chain sequence. Some clones are missing from TCRdb's copy, which holds only in-frame ones; the method was immunoSEQ multiplex PCR. This sample has 60,000 to 80,000 clones, with around 85% found just once. The source of the sample is a study of T cell changes during pregnancy in multiple sclerosis. The CDR3 runs 16 residues. The chain recombines TRBV21-1 with TRBJ2-7; the D call in the table, TRBD2, was not verified against the DNA. TRBV21-1 is described as a pseudogene. The sequencing here drew on peripheral blood, taken before pregnancy. This TCR was recovered from a female donor with multiple sclerosis, enrolled in a pregnancy study. The CDR3 loop reads CASSNDGGLSDYEQYF. The CDR3 DNA is TGTGCCAGCAGCAATGACGGGGGGCTGTCAGACTACGAGCAGTACTTC.